Detailed here is one T cell receptor (beta chain). TCRdb reprocessed the 5' RACE reads via MiXCR and lists one record per CDR3 protein. Here the sample spans about 90,000 distinct CDR3 sequences, around 30% being singletons. This record belongs to a study of CD8 T cells in ankylosing spondylitis. Germline CDR1 SGDLS, CDR2 YYNGEE. V shed 3 bases and J 9 bases; nucleotides not matched to a gene: 16. The CDR3 is 18 residues long. The sequence derives from a male donor with ankylosing spondylitis or in good health (not recorded which). The source material was blood, either unsorted or a sorted T cell fraction (not recorded which). The V call is TRBV9, the J call TRBJ1-6; 9 bases align to TRBD1. As DNA, the CDR3 is TGTGCCAGCAGCGCCTGGGACAGGGCTAACAGCGGGGCTTCACCCCTCCACTTT. It specifies CASSAWDRANSGASPLHF.